Following are 24 T cell receptor beta chains from one sample sequenced in a study of response to subunit inactivated influenza vaccine. TCRdb itself ran the RT-PCR reads through MiXCR, one entry per CDR3 protein. Of roughly 500,000 distinct CDR3 sequences in the sample, approximately 16% were seen once. The sample was CD4+ T cells sorted from PBMCs, taken roughly 24 months after vaccination. The receptors shown here come from a man aged 50 to 75 who received an inactivated influenza vaccine.

This clonotype was seen more than once but under ten times. The CDR3 here is CASSPSQGAREQYF. Here the CDR3 DNA reads TGTGCCAGCAGCCCGTCGCAGGGGGCGCGGGAGCAGTACTTC. The genes are TRBV28 and TRBJ2-7, with 8 nucleotides matching TRBD1. After removal of 6 bases from V and 7 bases from J, the junction contained 11 bases not matched to a gene. In germline, CDR1 is MDHEN, CDR2 SYDVKM. The CDR3 runs 14 residues.

This clonotype came up a few times. The chain joins TRBV20-1 to TRBJ1-5, with no clear D. The CDR3 totals 15 residues. Germline assignment: CDR1 DFQATT and CDR2 SNEGSKA (reference sequence). V dropped 4 bases and J dropped 0 bases, with 13 bases sitting between them. CDR3 nucleotide sequence: TGCAGTGCTACTAAGTTTGCCCATAGCAATCAGCCCCAGCATTTT. This codes for CSATKFAHSNQPQHF.

This clonotype was found a few times. J is TRBJ2-1 and V is TRBV20-1, with unresolved D. With 6 bases removed from V and 5 bases from J, the gap between germline ends came to 17 bases. This CDR3 region has 14 residues. The germline gives CDR1 DFQATT, CDR2 SNEGSKA (reference sequence). CDR3 sequence reads: CSALGKSRDNEQFF. The DNA for the CDR3 is TGCAGTGCCTTAGGTAAATCCCGGGACAATGAGCAGTTCTTC.

This clonotype was seen only a few times. The V call is TRBV10-3, the J call TRBJ2-1; 11 bases match TRBD2. Germline values: CDR1 ENHRY, CDR2 SYGVKD. The J segment lost 6 bases and the V segment lost 0 bases, leaving 4 bases of the junction unmatched. The CDR3 runs 16 residues. CDR3 in amino acids: CAISESNSGRANEQFF. The CDR3 DNA reads TGTGCCATCAGTGAGTCGAATAGCGGGAGGGCCAATGAGCAGTTCTTC.

For this clonotype: The conserved phenylalanine or tryptophan is not found at the CDR3 terminus, so this likely reflects a read error. The chain uses TRBV6-5 and TRBJ1-2; the match to TRBD1 covers 8 bases. The CDR3 spans 14 residues. Trimming cost V 4 bases and J 4 bases; bases outside gene matches: 5. Germline CDR1 reads MNHEY; CDR2 reads SVGAGI. CDR3 in DNA: TGTGCCAGCAGTTCGGACAGGGCCCCCTATGGCTACACCGTC. Translated, it gives CASSSDRAPYGYTV.

The CDR3: CAISVYGGNEQFF. The CDR3 DNA follows: TGTGCCATCAGTGTGTACGGGGGAAATGAGCAGTTCTTC. This chain links TRBV10-3 with TRBJ2-1; a weak D match, TRBD2 (6 bases). This CDR3 is built from 13 residues. Germline V gives CDR1 ENHRY, CDR2 SYGVKD. V was clipped by 4 bases and J by 7 bases, with 11 bases between them.

CDR3 nucleotides: TGCGCCAGCGGGGTAGCGGGATCGTACGAGCAGTACTTC. As protein: CASGVAGSYEQYF. The chain is built from TRBV5-1 and TRBJ2-7; TRBD2 matches 8 bases. This CDR3 has 13 residues. V lost 7 bases and J lost 4; bases outside the gene matches: 7. CDR1 and CDR2 (germline): SGHRS, YFSETQ.

As concerns this clonotype: The junction departs from the called germline gene at one end, perhaps through a read error. This rearrangement joins TRBV11-2 to TRBJ2-7; perhaps TRBD1 as D (6 bases). This CDR3 has 15 residues. CDR1 SGHAT and CDR2 FQNNGV come from the germline V gene. For the CDR3, the DNA is TGTGCCAGCAGCTTGAGGGGGACATCTTCCTCCGAGCAGTACTTC. It encodes CASSLRGTSSSEQYF. The entire variable domain, with the rest obtained from reference TRBV11-2 and TRBJ2-7, is as follows: EAGVAQSPRYKIIEKRQSVAFWCNPISGHATLYWYQQILGQGPKLLIQFQNNGVVDDSQLPKDRFSAERLKGVDSTLKIQPAKLEDSAVYLCASSLRGTSSSEQYFGPGTRLTVT.

V usage is TRBV5-1 and J usage is TRBJ2-2; D might be TRBD1 (7 bases). The germline V gene has CDR1 SGHRS and CDR2 YFSETQ. Between the trimmed V and J ends, which lost 4 bases and 7 bases, there was a span of 26 bases. There are 18 residues in the CDR3. CDR3 residues: CASSTAGGLASMVGELFF. CDR3 nucleotides: TGCGCCAGCAGCACCGCAGGGGGGCTAGCGTCCATGGTCGGGGAGCTGTTTTTT.

The V call is TRBV5-5, the J call TRBJ1-5; the D is unclear. CDR3 size: 13 residues. CDR1 and CDR2 (germline): SGHKS, YYEKEE (reference sequence). V was cut by 2 bases and J by 0 bases, with 3 bases left in between. CDR3 region: CASSFYSNQPQHF. The CDR3 nucleotides read TGTGCCAGCAGCTTCTATAGCAATCAGCCCCAGCATTTT.

This chain uses TRBV18 with TRBJ2-2, with 10 positions matching TRBD1. V lost 2 bases and J lost 5; bases outside the gene matches: 5. CDR1 is KGHSH and CDR2 is LQKENI in the germline V gene. The CDR3 totals 16 residues. CDR3: CASSPMGQGTTGELFF. CDR3 DNA: TGTGCCAGCTCACCAATGGGACAGGGGACGACCGGGGAGCTGTTTTTT.

J is TRBJ1-6 and V is TRBV6-2 or TRBV6-3; D call uncertain. CDR1 is MNHEY and CDR2 is SVGEGT in the germline V gene. The CDR3 is made up of 14 amino acids. The V end lost 4 bases, the J end lost 4 bases, and 8 bases lay between the germline ends. CDR3 DNA: TGTGCCAGCAGTTTTCAGAAATATAATTCACCCCTCCACTTT. Its translation is CASSFQKYNSPLHF.

The rearrangement links TRBV18 to TRBJ2-7, with 9 bases that match TRBD1. The CDR3 loop spans 14 amino acids. Germline CDR1 KGHSH, CDR2 LQKENI. The ends lost 3 bases at V and 6 bases at J; junction bases unmatched: 6. The CDR3 loop reads CASSPRDRVAEQYF. CDR3 DNA sequence: TGTGCCAGCTCACCCCGGGACAGGGTTGCCGAGCAGTACTTC.

The rearrangement uses TRBV28 and TRBJ1-1; D is possibly TRBD1 (5 bases). V lost 5 bases to trimming and J lost 2 bases, with 15 bases between them. Germline V gene data show CDR1 as MDHEN and CDR2 as SYDVKM. The CDR3 contains 15 residues. CDR3 protein: CASSPYRQSNTEAFF. The CDR3 DNA reads as TGTGCCAGCAGTCCCTACCGACAGAGTAACACTGAAGCTTTCTTT.

This clonotype was seen more than once but under ten times. V is TRBV3-1 and J is TRBJ1-1, with unresolved D. Germline loops: CDR1 LGHDT, CDR2 YNNKEL (reference sequence). This CDR3 is 14 amino acids long. The ends were cut back, 4 bases at V and 1 base at J, with 10 bases in the middle. CDR3 nucleotides: TGTGCCAGCAGCCCCGCGAGCCGGAACACTGAAGCTTTCTTT. Translation: CASSPASRNTEAFF. Supplemented by reference TRBV3-1 and TRBJ1-1, the full variable domain reads DTAVSQTPKYLVTQMGNDKSIKCEQNLGHDTMYWYKQDSKKFLKIMFSYNNKELIINETVPNRFSPKSPDKAHLNLHINSLELGDSAVYFCASSPASRNTEAFFGQGTRLTVV.

This clonotype came up many times. The chain carries TRBV6-2 or TRBV6-3 and TRBJ2-3; 9 bases are shared with TRBD1. The CDR3 sequence is 15 residues long. V lost 6 bases and J lost 5; bases outside the gene matches: 9. The germline V gene has CDR1 MNHEY and CDR2 SVGEGT. CDR3 residues: CASRPGTGWRDTQYF. CDR3 nucleotide sequence: TGTGCCAGCAGGCCAGGGACAGGGTGGAGAGATACGCAGTATTTT.

The chain couples TRBV10-3 to TRBJ1-6; D is undetermined. This CDR3 is 15 amino acids long. Germline assignment: CDR1 ENHRY and CDR2 SYGVKD. Deletions cut 6 bases from V and 10 bases from J, with 19 bases between. CDR3 region: CAIRRDNFPHSPLHF. CDR3 sequence (DNA): TGTGCCATCAGACGCGACAATTTCCCCCACTCACCCCTCCACTTT.

This clonotype was seen a handful of times. The chain has TRBV29-1 and TRBJ2-1, with 7 nucleotides matching TRBD2. Germline CDR1 reads SQVTM; CDR2 reads ANQGSEA. The CDR3 has 13 residues. V was clipped by 7 bases and J by 6 bases; unmatched bases: 9. In DNA form, the CDR3 reads TGCAGCGGGCGGGCTAGCGGACCCAATGAGCAGTTCTTC. Amino acids: CSGRASGPNEQFF.

The rearrangement links TRBV18 to TRBJ2-5, with 7 bases matching TRBD1. The V gene end was trimmed by 3 bases and the J gene end by 9 bases; junction bases not matched to a gene: 19. Germline V gene data show CDR1 as KGHSH and CDR2 as LQKENI. This CDR3 has 17 amino acids. The CDR3: CASSPNTARTGRLAQYF. In nucleotides, the CDR3 is TGTGCCAGCTCACCCAACACGGCCAGGACAGGTCGGCTCGCCCAGTACTTC. Full variable domain (rest looked up from reference TRBV18 and TRBJ2-5): NAGVMQNPRHLVRRRGQEARLRCSPMKGHSHVYWYRQLPEEGLKFMVYLQKENIIDESGMPKERFSAEFPKEGPSILRIQQVVRGDSAAYFCASSPNTARTGRLAQYFGPGTRLLVL.

The chain uses TRBV4-3 and TRBJ1-2; 7 positions match TRBD1. This CDR3 has 17 amino acids. Germline V lookup: CDR1 LGHNA, CDR2 YSLEER. V dropped 1 base and J dropped 4; count of bases not matched to a gene: 12. CDR3 sequence reads: CASSQGGTVGSSYGYTF. The CDR3 nucleotides are TGCGCCAGCAGCCAAGGGGGGACAGTCGGAAGTAGCTATGGCTACACCTTC.

This clonotype has more than one count but fewer than ten. J is TRBJ1-1 and V is TRBV10-3; possible D gene TRBD1, 6 bases. In germline, CDR1 is ENHRY, CDR2 SYGVKD. Deletions cut 2 bases from V and 8 bases from J, with 15 bases between. This CDR3 region has 14 residues. CDR3 nucleotide sequence: TGTGCCATCAGTGAGCCGTACAGGGAGGTAGAAGCTTTCTTT. It translates to CAISEPYREVEAFF.

This clonotype turned up a few times. The genes are TRBV20-1 and TRBJ1-1; a possible D gene is TRBD1 (6 bases). The V and J ends lost 1 base and 5 bases respectively, with 17 bases between them. The CDR3 runs to 15 residues. Germline V gene lookup returns CDR1 DFQATT and CDR2 SNEGSKA (reference sequence). CDR3 loop: CSARVGGEVLTEAFF. DNA for the CDR3: TGCAGTGCTAGAGTAGGGGGGGAAGTACTTACTGAAGCTTTCTTT.

On this clonotype itself: One end of the junction fails to match germline, which may point to a read error. The V gene is TRBV7-6, the J gene TRBJ2-7; D perhaps matches TRBD2 (6 bases). The CDR3 has 16 residues. Germline loops: CDR1 SGHVS, CDR2 FNYEAQ. The CDR3 is CASSLDGGTASYEQYF. CDR3 bases: TGTGCCAGCAGTTTAGATGGAGGGACCGCATCCTACGAGCAGTACTTC.

The chain has TRBV12-3 or TRBV12-4 and TRBJ1-2, with no clear D. The CDR3 covers 15 residues. Trimming took off 2 bases at V and 10 bases at J, with 20 bases between the two ends. In DNA form, the CDR3 reads TGTGCCAGCAGTTTATACAACAGCCTGGAAATTGACTACACCTTC. Translation: CASSLYNSLEIDYTF.